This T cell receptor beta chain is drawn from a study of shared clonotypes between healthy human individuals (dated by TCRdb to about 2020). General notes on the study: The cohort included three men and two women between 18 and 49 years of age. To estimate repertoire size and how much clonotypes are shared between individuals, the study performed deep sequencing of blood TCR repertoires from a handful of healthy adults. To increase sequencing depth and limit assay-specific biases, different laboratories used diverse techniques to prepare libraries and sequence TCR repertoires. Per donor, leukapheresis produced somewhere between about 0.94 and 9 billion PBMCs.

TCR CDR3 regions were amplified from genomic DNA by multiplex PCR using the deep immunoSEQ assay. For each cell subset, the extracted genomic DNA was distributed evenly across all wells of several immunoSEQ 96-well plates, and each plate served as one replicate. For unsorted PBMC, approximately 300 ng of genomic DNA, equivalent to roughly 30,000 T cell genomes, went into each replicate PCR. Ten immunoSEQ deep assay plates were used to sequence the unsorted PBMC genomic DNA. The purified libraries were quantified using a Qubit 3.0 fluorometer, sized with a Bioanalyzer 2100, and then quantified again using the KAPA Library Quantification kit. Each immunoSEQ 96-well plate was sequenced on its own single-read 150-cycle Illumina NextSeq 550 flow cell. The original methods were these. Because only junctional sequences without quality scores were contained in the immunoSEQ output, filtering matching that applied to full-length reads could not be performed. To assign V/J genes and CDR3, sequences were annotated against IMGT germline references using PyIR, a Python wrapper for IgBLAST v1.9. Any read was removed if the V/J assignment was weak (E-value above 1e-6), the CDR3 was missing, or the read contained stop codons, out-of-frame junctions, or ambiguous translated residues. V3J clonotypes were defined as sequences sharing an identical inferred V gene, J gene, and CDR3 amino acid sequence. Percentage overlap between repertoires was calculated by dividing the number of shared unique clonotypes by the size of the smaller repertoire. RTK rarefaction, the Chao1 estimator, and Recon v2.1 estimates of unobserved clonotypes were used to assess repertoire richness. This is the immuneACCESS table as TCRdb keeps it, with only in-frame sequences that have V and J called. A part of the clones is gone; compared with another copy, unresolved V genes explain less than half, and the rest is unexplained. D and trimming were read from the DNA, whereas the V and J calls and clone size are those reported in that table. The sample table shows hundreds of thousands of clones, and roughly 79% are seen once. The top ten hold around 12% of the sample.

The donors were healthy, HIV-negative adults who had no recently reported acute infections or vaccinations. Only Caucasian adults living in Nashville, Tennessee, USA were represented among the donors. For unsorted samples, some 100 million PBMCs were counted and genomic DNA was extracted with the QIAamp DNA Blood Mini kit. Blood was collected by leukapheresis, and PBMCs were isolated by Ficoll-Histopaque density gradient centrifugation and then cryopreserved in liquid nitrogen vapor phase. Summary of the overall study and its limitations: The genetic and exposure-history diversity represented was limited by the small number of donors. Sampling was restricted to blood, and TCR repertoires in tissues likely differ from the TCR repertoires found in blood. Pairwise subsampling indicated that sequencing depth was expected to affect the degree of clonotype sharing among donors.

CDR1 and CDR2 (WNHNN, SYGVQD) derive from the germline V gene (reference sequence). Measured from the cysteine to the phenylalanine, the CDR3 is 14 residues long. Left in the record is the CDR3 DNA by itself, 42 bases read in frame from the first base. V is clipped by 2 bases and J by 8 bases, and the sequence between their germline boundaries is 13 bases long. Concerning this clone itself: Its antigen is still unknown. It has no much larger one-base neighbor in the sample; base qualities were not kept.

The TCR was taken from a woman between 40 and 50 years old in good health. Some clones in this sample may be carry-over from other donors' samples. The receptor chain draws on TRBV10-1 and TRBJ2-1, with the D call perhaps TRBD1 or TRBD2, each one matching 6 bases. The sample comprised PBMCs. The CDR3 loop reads CASSEQGRIHEQFF. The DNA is TGCGCCAGCAGTGAGCAGGGGAGGATCCATGAGCAGTTCTTC.